Sequencing of this TCR beta chain was carried out in a study of T-cell reconstitution after alpha-beta-depleted transplantation in children. Trimming pared 0 bases from V and 0 bases from J, leaving 9 bases between. This CDR3 comprises 15 residues. The germline CDR1 and CDR2 sequences are SGHTA and FQGTGA. This clonotype has a count of ten or more. What it binds is unknown. General study results and limits: Reported findings indicate that, about two months after transplant, alpha-beta T cells came from several hundred expanded clones, which were derived from non-depleted graft cells. Surviving recipient T cells and intrathymic progenitors accounted for some patients' high TCRbeta diversity at day 60.

Preparation of the TCRbeta library used unique molecular identifiers. In TCRdb, the PCR reads were re-called with MiXCR into one record per CDR3 protein. The data hold about 980,000 distinct CDR3 sequences, with about 26% observed a single time. The V gene is TRBV7-3, the J gene TRBJ2-7; perhaps TRBD1 as D (6 bases). This TCR was recovered from a boy in the first two years of life who had a stem cell transplant for SCID, so the T cells may come from the graft donor. The specimen was PBMCs, mostly from graft donor cells, collected 360 days after TCRalphabeta/CD19-depleted stem cell transplant. The CDR3 DNA is TGTGCCAGCAGCTTAACGGGGGCCAGCTCCTACGAGCAGTACTTC. It translates to CASSLTGASSYEQYF.